The entry below describes one TCR beta chain. The data stem from a study of blood T cell repertoires in COVID-19. TCRdb's copy holds only in-frame clones and misses some; the assay was immunoSEQ multiplex PCR. The sample has under 150,000 clones, about 90% seen once. Germline CDR1 reads LNHDA; CDR2 reads SQIVND (reference sequence). V shed 6 bases and J shed 2 bases, with 19 bases lying between them. CDR3 length equals 17 residues. The sequence derives from a woman aged 45-59 years with acute or convalescent COVID-19. This chain uses TRBV19 with TRBJ2-2; D is unclear. The sequencing sample was made of peripheral blood. CDR3 nucleotide sequence: TGTGCCAGTAGCCGGTCCGGGTCGACCGATAACACCGGGGAGCTGTTTTTT. This sequence encodes CASSRSGSTDNTGELFF.